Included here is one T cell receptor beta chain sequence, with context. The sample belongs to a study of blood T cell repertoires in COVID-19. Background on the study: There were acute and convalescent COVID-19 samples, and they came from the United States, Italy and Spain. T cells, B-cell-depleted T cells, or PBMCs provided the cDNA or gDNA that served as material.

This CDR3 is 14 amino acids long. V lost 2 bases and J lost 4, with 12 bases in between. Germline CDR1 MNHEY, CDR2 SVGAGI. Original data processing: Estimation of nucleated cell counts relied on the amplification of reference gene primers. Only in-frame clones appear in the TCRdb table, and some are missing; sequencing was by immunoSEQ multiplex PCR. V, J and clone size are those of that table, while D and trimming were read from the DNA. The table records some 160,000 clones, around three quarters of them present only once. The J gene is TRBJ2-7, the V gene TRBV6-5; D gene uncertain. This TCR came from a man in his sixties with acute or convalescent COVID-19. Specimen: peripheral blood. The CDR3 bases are TGTGCCAGCAGTTACGGGTTAGCTGTGTACGAGCAGTACTTC. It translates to CASSYGLAVYEQYF.